This TCR beta chain comes out of a study of blood T cell repertoires in COVID-19. Overall study context: Acute and convalescent COVID-19 samples came from the United States, Italy and Spain. Sources were T cells, B-cell-depleted T cells, or PBMCs; the material itself was cDNA or gDNA.

Repertoires were generated with immunoSEQ multiplex PCR, while TCRdb's copy carries only in-frame clones and drops some. This sample has some 240,000 clones; 81% occur once, and the top ten carry roughly 8%. V was trimmed by 0 bases and J by 7 bases, leaving 15 bases between them. The germline CDR1 and CDR2 sequences are SGHAT and FQNNGV. The CDR3 has 15 amino acids. Enrolled during active infection, Seattle patients were then followed longitudinally. The TCR sequence derives from a woman over 75 with COVID-19, enrolled during active disease. The sequenced sample consisted of peripheral blood. This rearrangement joins TRBV11-2 to TRBJ1-1, with TRBD1 as a possible D gene (5 bases). This chain's CDR3 is CASSLEPGDPYEAFF. The CDR3 DNA sequence: TGTGCCAGCAGCTTAGAGCCGGGGGACCCTTATGAAGCTTTCTTT.